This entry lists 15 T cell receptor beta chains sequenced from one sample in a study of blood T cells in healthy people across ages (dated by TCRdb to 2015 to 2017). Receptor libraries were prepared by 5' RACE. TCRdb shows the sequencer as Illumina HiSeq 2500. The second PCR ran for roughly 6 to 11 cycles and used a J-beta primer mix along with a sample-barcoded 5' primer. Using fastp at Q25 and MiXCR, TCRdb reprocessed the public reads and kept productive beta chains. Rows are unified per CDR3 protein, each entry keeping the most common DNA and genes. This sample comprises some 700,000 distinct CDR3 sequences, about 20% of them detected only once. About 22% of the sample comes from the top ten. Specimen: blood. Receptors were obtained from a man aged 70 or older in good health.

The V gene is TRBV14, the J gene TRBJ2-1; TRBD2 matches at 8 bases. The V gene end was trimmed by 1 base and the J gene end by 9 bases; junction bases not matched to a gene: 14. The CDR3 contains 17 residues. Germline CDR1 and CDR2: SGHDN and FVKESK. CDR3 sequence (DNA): TGTGCCAGCAGCCAAGTAGTTTCAGCTCGGGGGGGCGGTGAGCAGTTCTTC. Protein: CASSQVVSARGGGEQFF.

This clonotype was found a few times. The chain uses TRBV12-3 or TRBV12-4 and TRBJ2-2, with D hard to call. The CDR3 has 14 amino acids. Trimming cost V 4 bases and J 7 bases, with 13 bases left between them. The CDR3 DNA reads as TGTGCCAGCAGTTCGACCTCGAGAGACGGGGAGCTGTTTTTT. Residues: CASSSTSRDGELFF.

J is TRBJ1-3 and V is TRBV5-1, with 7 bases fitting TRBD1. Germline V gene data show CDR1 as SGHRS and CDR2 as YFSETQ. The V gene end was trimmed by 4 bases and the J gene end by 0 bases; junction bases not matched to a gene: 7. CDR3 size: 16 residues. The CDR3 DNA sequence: TGCGCCAGCAGCCCGGGACAGCCTCTCTCTGGAAACACCATATATTTT. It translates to CASSPGQPLSGNTIYF. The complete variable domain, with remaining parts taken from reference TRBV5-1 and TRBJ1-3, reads KAGVTQTPRYLIKTRGQQVTLSCSPISGHRSVSWYQQTPGQGLQFLFEYFSETQRNKGNFPGRFSGRQFSNSRSEMNVSTLELGDSALYLCASSPGQPLSGNTIYFGEGSWLTVV.

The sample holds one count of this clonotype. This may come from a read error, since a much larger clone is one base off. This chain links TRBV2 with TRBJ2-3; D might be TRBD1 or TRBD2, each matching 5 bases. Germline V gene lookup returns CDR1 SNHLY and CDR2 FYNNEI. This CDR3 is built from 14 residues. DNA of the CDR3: TGTGCCAGCATTCCGGGATTTGGCACAGGTACGCAGTATTTT. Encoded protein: CASIPGFGTGTQYF.

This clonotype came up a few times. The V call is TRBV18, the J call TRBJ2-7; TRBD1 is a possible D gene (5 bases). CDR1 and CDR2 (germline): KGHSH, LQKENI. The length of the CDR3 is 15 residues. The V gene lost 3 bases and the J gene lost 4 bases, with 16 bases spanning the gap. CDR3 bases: TGTGCCAGCTCACCCACTTCGCAGGGCGCGTACGAGCAGTACGTC. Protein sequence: CASSPTSQGAYEQYV.

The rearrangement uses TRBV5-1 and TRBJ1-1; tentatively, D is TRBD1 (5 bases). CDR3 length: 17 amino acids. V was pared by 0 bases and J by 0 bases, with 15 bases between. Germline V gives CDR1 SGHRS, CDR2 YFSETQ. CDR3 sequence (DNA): TGCGCCAGCAGCTTGGAAGGGGCAGGGAGATTGAACACTGAAGCTTTCTTT. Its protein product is CASSLEGAGRLNTEAFF.

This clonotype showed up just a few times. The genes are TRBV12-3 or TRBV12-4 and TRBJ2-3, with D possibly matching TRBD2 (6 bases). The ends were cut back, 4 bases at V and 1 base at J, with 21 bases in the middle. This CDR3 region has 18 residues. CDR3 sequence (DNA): TGTGCCAGCAGTTCTCCCTCGTGGGGGGAGGTAGGCACAGATACGCAGTATTTT. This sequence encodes CASSSPSWGEVGTDTQYF.

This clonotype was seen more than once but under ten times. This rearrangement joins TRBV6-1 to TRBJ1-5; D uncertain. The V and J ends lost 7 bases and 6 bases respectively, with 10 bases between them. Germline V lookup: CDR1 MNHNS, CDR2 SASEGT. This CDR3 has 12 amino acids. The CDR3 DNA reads TGTGCCAGCAAACCGGTTTCTCAGCCCCAGCATTTT. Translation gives CASKPVSQPQHF.

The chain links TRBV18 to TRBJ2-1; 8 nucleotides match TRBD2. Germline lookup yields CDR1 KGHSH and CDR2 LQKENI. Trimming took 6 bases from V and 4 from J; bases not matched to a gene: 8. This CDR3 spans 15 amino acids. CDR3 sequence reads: CASSERLARYNEQFF. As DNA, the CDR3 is TGTGCCAGCTCGGAAAGACTAGCGAGGTACAATGAGCAGTTCTTC.

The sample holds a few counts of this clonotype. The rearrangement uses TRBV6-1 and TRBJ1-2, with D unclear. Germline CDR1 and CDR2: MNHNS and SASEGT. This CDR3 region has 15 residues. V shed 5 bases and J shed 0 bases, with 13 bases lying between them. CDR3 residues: CASSRYPGANYGYTF. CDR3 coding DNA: TGTGCCAGCAGTCGGTATCCAGGAGCTAACTATGGCTACACCTTC.

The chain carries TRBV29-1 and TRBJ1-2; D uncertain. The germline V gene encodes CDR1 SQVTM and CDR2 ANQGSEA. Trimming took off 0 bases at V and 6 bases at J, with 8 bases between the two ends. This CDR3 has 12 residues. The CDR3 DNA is TGCAGCGTTGAAGATCGCCGGGATGGCTACACCTTC. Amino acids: CSVEDRRDGYTF.

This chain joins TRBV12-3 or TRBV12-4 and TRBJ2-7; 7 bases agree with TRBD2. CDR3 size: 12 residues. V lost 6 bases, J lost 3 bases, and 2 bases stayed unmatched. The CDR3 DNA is TGTGCCAGCAGGAGGACTAGCTACGAGCAGTACTTC. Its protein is CASRRTSYEQYF.

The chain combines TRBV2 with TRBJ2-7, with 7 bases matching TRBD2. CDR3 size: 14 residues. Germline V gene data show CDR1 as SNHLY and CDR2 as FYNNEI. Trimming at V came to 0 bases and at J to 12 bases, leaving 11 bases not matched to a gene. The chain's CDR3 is CASSEALQGGRRYF. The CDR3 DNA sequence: TGTGCCAGCAGTGAAGCGCTTCAGGGAGGGCGGAGGTACTTC.

CDR3 amino acids: CASSLVIPASGIRWEQFF. CDR3 sequence (DNA): TGTGCCAGCAGCTTAGTAATTCCCGCTAGCGGGATCAGATGGGAGCAGTTCTTC. The J gene is TRBJ2-1, the V gene TRBV7-2, with 9 bases lining up with TRBD2. The CDR3 spans 18 residues. V trimming: 1 base; J trimming: 10 bases; junction bases outside the gene matches: 17. Germline V CDR1 and CDR2: SGHTA, FQGNSA.

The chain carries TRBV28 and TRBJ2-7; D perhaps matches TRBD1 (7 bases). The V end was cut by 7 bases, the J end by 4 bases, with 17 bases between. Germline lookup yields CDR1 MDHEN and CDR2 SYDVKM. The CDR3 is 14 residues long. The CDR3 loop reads CASTPGGQAYEQYF. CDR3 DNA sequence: TGTGCCAGCACCCCAGGGGGGCAGGCTTACGAGCAGTACTTC.